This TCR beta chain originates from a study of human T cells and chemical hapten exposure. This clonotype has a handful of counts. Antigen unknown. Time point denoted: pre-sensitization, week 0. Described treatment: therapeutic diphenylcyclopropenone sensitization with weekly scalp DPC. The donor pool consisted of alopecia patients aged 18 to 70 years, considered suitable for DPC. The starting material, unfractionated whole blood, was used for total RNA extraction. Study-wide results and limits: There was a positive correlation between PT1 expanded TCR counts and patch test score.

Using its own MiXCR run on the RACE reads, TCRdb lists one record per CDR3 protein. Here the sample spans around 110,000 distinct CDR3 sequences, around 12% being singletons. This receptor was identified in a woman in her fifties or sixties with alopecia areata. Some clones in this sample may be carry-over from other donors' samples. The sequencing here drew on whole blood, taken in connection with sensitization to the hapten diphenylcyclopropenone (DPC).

The DNA of the CDR3 is TGTGCCAGCAGCTGGGGGACTAGGGTGGATACGCAGTATTTT. This gives the protein CASSWGTRVDTQYF. The chain couples TRBV7-2 to TRBJ2-3, with 8 bases matching TRBD2. From germline, CDR1 is SGHTA and CDR2 FQGNSA. CDR3 length: 14 amino acids. The trim removed 4 bases at V and 6 bases at J, leaving 6 bases unmatched.